The rows below give T cell receptor beta chains drawn from one sample of a study of T-cell reconstitution after alpha-beta-depleted transplantation in children. TCRdb re-called the PCR reads through MiXCR, storing one row per CDR3 protein. This sample has 200,000 to 250,000 distinct CDR3 sequences; 9.7% occur once, and the top ten carry 5.1%. The sequenced sample was PBMCs from the stem cell graft donor, obtained from the stem cell graft. These receptor sequences come from a human donor who donated a stem cell graft to a child with SCID. Both conserved end residues are trimmed from each CDR3. The order of the fields is V gene, D gene, CDR3 protein. The D gene is left open where the match is weak.

v_gene: TRBV15; d_gene: .; CDR3aa: ATSTPGNTDTQY
v_gene: TRBV4-1; d_gene: .; CDR3aa: ASSQMGGTRNIQY
v_gene: TRBV7-9; d_gene: TRBD1; CDR3aa: ASAGQADSYEQY
v_gene: TRBV5-1; d_gene: .; CDR3aa: ASREQGSGNTIY
v_gene: TRBV7-6; d_gene: TRBD2; CDR3aa: ASSWGGEDTQY
v_gene: TRBV7-9; d_gene: .; CDR3aa: ASSLRFRGDYGYT
v_gene: TRBV29-1; d_gene: .; CDR3aa: SVERGQTGELF
v_gene: TRBV28; d_gene: .; CDR3aa: ASSFRGQSRYEQY
v_gene: TRBV29-1; d_gene: .; CDR3aa: SVTAGATEAF
v_gene: TRBV5-1; d_gene: TRBD1; CDR3aa: ASSFDPTGRFGNTIY
v_gene: TRBV5-1; d_gene: .; CDR3aa: ASSPGLGASTDTQY
v_gene: TRBV20-1; d_gene: .; CDR3aa: SARASEYTEAF
v_gene: TRBV6-5; d_gene: .; CDR3aa: ASSYLARGPGPGTEAF
v_gene: TRBV2; d_gene: TRBD1; CDR3aa: ARTGGENTGELF
v_gene: TRBV9; d_gene: .; CDR3aa: ASSSTNRVTGNTIY
v_gene: TRBV10-3; d_gene: .; CDR3aa: AISDLTGSTDTQY
v_gene: TRBV27; d_gene: TRBD2; CDR3aa: ASSSGAGGIDTQY
v_gene: TRBV5-8; d_gene: TRBD1; CDR3aa: ASSWGTASYT
v_gene: TRBV15; d_gene: .; CDR3aa: ATSRDGQAYGYT
v_gene: TRBV13; d_gene: .; CDR3aa: ASSFVHDGYT
v_gene: TRBV20-1; d_gene: .; CDR3aa: SARRALRTDTQY
v_gene: TRBV4-1; d_gene: TRBD1; CDR3aa: ASSPPFGTGVNSPLH
v_gene: TRBV15; d_gene: TRBD1; CDR3aa: ATSRDSDRDYQPQH
v_gene: TRBV7-2; d_gene: .; CDR3aa: ASSFGMNTEAF
v_gene: TRBV29-1; d_gene: .; CDR3aa: SVVTGLGNQPQH
v_gene: TRBV28; d_gene: TRBD1; CDR3aa: ATSGGPPYEQY
v_gene: TRBV5-1; d_gene: .; CDR3aa: ASSLGFEGDTQY
v_gene: TRBV5-1; d_gene: .; CDR3aa: ASRYDTEAF
v_gene: TRBV15; d_gene: .; CDR3aa: ATSNLGGYT
v_gene: TRBV14; d_gene: .; CDR3aa: ASSQAMNTEAF